This T cell receptor (beta chain) was captured in a study of shared clonotypes between healthy human individuals. As for the study in general: Samples came from a couple of female and a few male donors aged 18 to 49.

Comments on this clone: Its matching antigen is unknown.

Broader study findings: Apart from blood, nothing was sampled; tissue repertoires likely differ. It was the non-shared clonotypes that had lower generation probabilities than clonotypes shared by all four donors.

Positively selected for CCR7, the CD45RO-negative cells used as naive CD8 cells excluded terminally differentiated effector memory CD45RA+ cells. In the original processing: Quality scores were absent from the junction-only immunoSEQ sequences, so filtering differed. The method was immunoSEQ multiplex PCR; TCRdb's version includes in-frame clones alone and lacks a portion of them. For V, J and clone size, that table is used; D and trimming come from the DNA. This table holds about 1.9 million clones, 93% found once. Source material: naive CD8+ T cells from PBMCs. The sequence was collected from a man between 18 and 29 years old in good health. Some clones in this sample may be carry-over from other donors' samples.

The CDR3 here is CASSWDREIPEQYF. The CDR3 DNA reads as TGTGCCAGCAGTTGGGACAGAGAGATACCCGAGCAGTACTTC. The chain uses TRBV28 and TRBJ2-7; the match to TRBD1 covers 7 bases. The germline V gene encodes CDR1 MDHEN and CDR2 SYDVKM. Germline trimming cut 4 bases from V and 6 bases from J; bases unmatched to any gene: 9. The CDR3 runs 14 residues.